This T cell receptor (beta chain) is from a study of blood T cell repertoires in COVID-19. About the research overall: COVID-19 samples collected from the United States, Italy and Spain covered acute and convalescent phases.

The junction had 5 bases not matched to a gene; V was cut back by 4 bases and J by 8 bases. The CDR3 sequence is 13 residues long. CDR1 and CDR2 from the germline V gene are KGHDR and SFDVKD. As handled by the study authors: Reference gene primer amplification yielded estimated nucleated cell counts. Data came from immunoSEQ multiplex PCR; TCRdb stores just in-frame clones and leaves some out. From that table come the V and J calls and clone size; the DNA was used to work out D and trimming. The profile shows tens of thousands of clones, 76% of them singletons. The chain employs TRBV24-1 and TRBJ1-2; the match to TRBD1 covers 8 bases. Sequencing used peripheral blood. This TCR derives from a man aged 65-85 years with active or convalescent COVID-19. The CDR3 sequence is CATSDRGLGGYTF. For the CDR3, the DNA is TGTGCCACCAGTGACAGGGGGCTAGGGGGCTACACCTTC.